Below are 29 T cell receptor beta chains sequenced from a single sample in a study of CD8 T cells in Susac syndrome. Random hexamers were used to reverse transcribe roughly 0.45 to 1 ug of RNA. TCRdb itself ran the immunoSEQ multiplex PCR reads through MiXCR, one entry per CDR3 protein. The table shows fewer than 85,000 distinct CDR3 sequences, with just under 95% occurring only once. Sequenced material: CD8+ T cells from PBMCs. These receptors were taken from a human donor with multiple sclerosis.

The chain is built from TRBV7-9 and TRBJ2-7; the D call may be TRBD1 or TRBD2 (5 bases each). The CDR3 consists of 12 residues. V was shortened by 3 bases and J by 3 bases, with 6 bases between the two germline ends. CDR1 and CDR2 from the germline V gene are SEHNR and FQNEAQ (reference sequence). CDR3 region: CASSLGVYEQYF. Written as DNA, the CDR3 is TGTGCCAGCAGCTTGGGGGTCTACGAGCAGTACTTC.

The rearrangement joins TRBV5-6 to TRBJ2-7, with D possibly being TRBD1 (6 bases). The CDR3 consists of 16 residues. Trimming removed 5 bases at V and 2 bases at J, with 20 bases between. Germline V CDR1 and CDR2: SGHDT, YYEEEE. CDR3 region: CASSSKPGQGPYEQYF. CDR3 nucleotides: TGTGCCAGCAGTTCGAAGCCGGGACAAGGACCCTACGAGCAGTACTTC.

The chain uses TRBV7-9 and TRBJ2-7; D not resolved. The CDR3 length is 14 residues. CDR1 SEHNR and CDR2 FQNEAQ come from the germline V gene (reference sequence). V was clipped by 7 bases and J by 5 bases, with 18 bases between them. The CDR3, as DNA: TGTGCCAGCACCCCAGCCCCCCTGCCGGACGAGCAGTACTTC. It encodes CASTPAPLPDEQYF. The full variable domain, in which reference TRBV7-9 and TRBJ2-7 provide the parts outside the CDR3, is DTGVSQNPRHKITKRGQNVTFRCDPISEHNRLYWYRQTLGQGPEFLTYFQNEAQLEKSRLLSDRFSAERPKGSFSTLEIQRTEQGDSAMYLCASTPAPLPDEQYFGPGTRLTVT.

V gene TRBV5-4 combines with J gene TRBJ2-4, with D possibly matching TRBD1 (6 bases). V gave up 8 bases and J gave up 7 bases, with 13 bases separating them. The CDR3 contains 12 residues. Germline CDR1 and CDR2: SGHNT and YYREEE (reference sequence). CDR3 loop: CASSPTGNIQYF. In DNA form, the CDR3 reads TGTGCCAGTTCCCCAACAGGGAACATTCAGTACTTC.

This chain connects TRBV12-3 or TRBV12-4 to TRBJ2-7; D ambiguous. Trimming took 4 bases from V and 5 from J, leaving 15 bases between them. The CDR3 is made up of 14 amino acids. The chain's CDR3 is CASSSPYGHHEQYF. In nucleotides, the CDR3 is TGTGCCAGCAGTTCCCCTTACGGGCACCACGAGCAGTACTTC.

The chain uses TRBV30 and TRBJ2-7; a possible D gene is TRBD2 (6 bases). Germline V gene sequence: CDR1 GTSNPN, CDR2 SVGIG (reference sequence). V lost 5 bases, J lost 0 bases, and 14 bases lay in between. The CDR3 contains 14 residues. The CDR3 sequence is CAWERDFSSYEQYF. DNA for the CDR3: TGTGCCTGGGAACGGGACTTCAGCTCCTACGAGCAGTACTTC.

The chain couples TRBV27 to TRBJ1-4, with D perhaps TRBD1 (5 bases). The germline V and J ends were trimmed by 3 bases and 8 bases, with 10 bases remaining between them. CDR1 is MNHEY and CDR2 is SMNVEV in the germline V gene (reference sequence). The length of the CDR3 is 13 residues. The CDR3 sequence is CASSLQGREKLFF. CDR3 nucleotide sequence: TGTGCCAGCAGTTTGCAGGGTCGGGAAAAACTGTTTTTT.

V and J are TRBV15 and TRBJ1-2; tentatively, D is TRBD1 (5 bases). Trimming took 0 bases from V and 8 from J, leaving 19 bases between them. The CDR3 extends over 16 amino acids. CDR1 and CDR2 from the germline V gene are LNHNV and YYDKDF (reference sequence). The CDR3 is CATSRDLGGDAGGYTF. The CDR3 DNA reads TGTGCCACCAGCAGAGATCTGGGTGGGGACGCAGGCGGCTACACCTTC.

The rearrangement links TRBV6-5 to TRBJ2-7; TRBD2 matches at 7 bases. CDR1 and CDR2 (germline): MNHEY, SVGAGI. V lost 4 bases and J lost 2; bases outside the gene matches: 8. This CDR3 contains 15 residues. The CDR3 DNA sequence: TGTGCCAGCAGTTTACGTTTTGGGACTACCTACGAGCAGTACTTC. Its protein product is CASSLRFGTTYEQYF.

The J gene is TRBJ1-2, the V gene TRBV20-1; the D is unclear. Per germline, CDR1 DFQATT and CDR2 SNEGSKA (reference sequence). The V end lost 6 bases, the J end lost 3 bases, and 14 bases lay between the germline ends. The CDR3 has 13 amino acids. The CDR3 nucleotides are TGCAGTGCGCTTTGGACGGCACACTATGGCTACACCTTC. Its translation: CSALWTAHYGYTF.

J is TRBJ2-3 and V is TRBV20-1, with 8 bases fitting TRBD1. The CDR3 has 17 amino acids. V shed 0 bases and J 3 bases; nucleotides not matched to a gene: 11. Germline loops: CDR1 DFQATT, CDR2 SNEGSKA (reference sequence). CDR3 protein: CSARDKDRAIWTDTQYF. CDR3 DNA: TGCAGTGCTAGAGATAAGGACAGGGCGATTTGGACAGATACGCAGTATTTT.

The chain links TRBV19 to TRBJ1-2; no definite D call. The CDR3 spans 13 residues. CDR1 and CDR2 from the germline V gene are LNHDA and SQIVND (reference sequence). The germline V and J ends were trimmed by 7 bases and 0 bases, with 9 bases remaining between them. In DNA form, the CDR3 reads TGTGCCAGTACGAAGCTTTCTAACTATGGCTACACCTTC. It codes for CASTKLSNYGYTF.

The table lists this clonotype with a count of one. The V and J genes are TRBV20-1 and TRBJ2-3; D is ambiguous. The CDR3 loop spans 17 amino acids. Germline V CDR1 and CDR2: DFQATT, SNEGSKA (reference sequence). With 1 base removed from V and 2 bases from J, the gap between germline ends came to 19 bases. The CDR3 region is CSARAPLLRRATDTQYF. CDR3 sequence (DNA): TGCAGTGCTAGAGCCCCCTTGTTGCGGAGAGCCACAGATACGCAGTATTTT.

V gene TRBV5-6 combines with J gene TRBJ2-4; D might be TRBD1 or TRBD2, each matching 5 bases. The CDR3 sequence is 16 residues long. CDR1 and CDR2 (germline): SGHDT, YYEEEE. Trimming pared 4 bases from V and 0 bases from J, leaving 14 bases between. CDR3 sequence reads: CASSPIRDVAKNIQYF. The CDR3 bases are TGTGCCAGCAGCCCTATCCGGGACGTAGCCAAAAACATTCAGTACTTC.

The V call is TRBV2, the J call TRBJ1-1; 9 bases fit TRBD1. Germline V gives CDR1 SNHLY, CDR2 FYNNEI. The trim removed 5 bases at V and 3 bases at J, leaving 4 bases unmatched. CDR3 length: 14 amino acids. The DNA for the CDR3 is TGTGCCAGCAGTCTGGGACAGGGCCACACTGAAGCTTTCTTT. Residues: CASSLGQGHTEAFF.

This chain uses TRBV27 with TRBJ2-1; 7 bases line up with TRBD1. J was trimmed by 3 bases and V by 3 bases; bases with no gene match: 2. Looked up from germline, CDR1 is MNHEY and CDR2 is SMNVEV (reference sequence). CDR3 length: 14 amino acids. CDR3 residues: CASSFDRDYNEQFF. The CDR3 nucleotides read TGTGCCAGCAGTTTCGACAGGGACTACAATGAGCAGTTCTTC.

This clonotype was detected only once. V is TRBV30 and J is TRBJ2-1; D is perhaps TRBD2 (5 bases). This CDR3 has 15 residues. Germline assignment: CDR1 GTSNPN and CDR2 SVGIG (reference sequence). V lost 0 bases and J 3 bases, leaving 12 bases between the germline ends. This CDR3 is CAWSVAAENYNEQFF. The CDR3 coding sequence is TGTGCCTGGAGTGTGGCAGCGGAGAACTACAATGAGCAGTTCTTC.

The chain uses TRBV19 and TRBJ2-3, with TRBD1 matching over 8 bases. In germline, CDR1 is LNHDA, CDR2 SQIVND (reference sequence). With 1 base clipped from V and 4 bases from J, the junction kept 4 bases outside the gene matches. CDR3 size: 15 residues. CDR3 residues: CASSIAGGIADTQYF. The CDR3, as DNA: TGTGCCAGTAGTATAGCAGGGGGCATCGCAGATACGCAGTATTTT.

The J gene is TRBJ2-7, the V gene TRBV20-1; perhaps TRBD1 as D (6 bases). Germline loops: CDR1 DFQATT, CDR2 SNEGSKA (reference sequence). Trimming shortened V by 0 bases and J by 0 bases, and 12 bases separated the two germline ends. The CDR3 has 15 amino acids. The CDR3 here is CSARDWQGSSYEQYF. The CDR3 DNA reads as TGCAGTGCTAGAGATTGGCAGGGGAGCTCCTACGAGCAGTACTTC.

The J gene is TRBJ2-1, the V gene TRBV6-5; TRBD2 agrees at 9 bases. The V and J ends lost 6 bases and 6 bases, in that order; junction bases with no gene match: 9. The CDR3 runs to 15 residues. Germline loops: CDR1 MNHEY, CDR2 SVGAGI. CDR3 in amino acids: CASSPSGGPLNEQFF. In nucleotides, the CDR3 is TGTGCCAGCAGCCCCAGCGGGGGGCCCCTCAATGAGCAGTTCTTC.

The V call is TRBV7-6, the J call TRBJ1-1; the D is unclear. CDR1 is SGHVS and CDR2 is FNYEAQ in the germline V gene. The CDR3 is 12 amino acids. The V and J ends lost 1 base and 3 bases respectively, with 3 bases between them. CDR3 in amino acids: CASSLDDTEAFF. The DNA for the CDR3 is TGTGCCAGCAGCTTAGACGACACTGAAGCTTTCTTT.

The chain links TRBV2 to TRBJ2-5, with a possible D match to TRBD1 (6 bases). The CDR3 has 13 residues. Germline-derived CDR1 and CDR2 are SNHLY and FYNNEI. The CDR3 here is CDRPGHSKETQYF. The CDR3 bases are TGTGATCGACCGGGACACTCAAAAGAGACCCAGTACTTC.

This chain joins TRBV3-1 and TRBJ1-2; 10 bases agree with TRBD1. The CDR3 runs 19 residues. CDR1 is LGHDT and CDR2 is YNNKEL in the germline V gene (reference sequence). Trimming cost V 0 bases and J 3 bases; bases outside gene matches: 13. The CDR3 reads CASSQDSGTGDKRDYGYTF. For the CDR3, the DNA is TGTGCCAGCAGCCAAGACTCCGGGACAGGGGATAAGCGAGACTATGGCTACACCTTC. Variable domain in full (rest from reference TRBV3-1 and TRBJ1-2): DTAVSQTPKYLVTQMGNDKSIKCEQNLGHDTMYWYKQDSKKFLKIMFSYNNKELIINETVPNRFSPKSPDKAHLNLHINSLELGDSAVYFCASSQDSGTGDKRDYGYTFGSGTRLTVV.

The rearrangement links TRBV15 to TRBJ2-1; the D gene could be TRBD1 or TRBD2 (5 bases each). Trimming cost V 8 bases and J 5 bases, with 16 bases left between them. The CDR3 covers 14 residues. The germline V gene has CDR1 LNHNV and CDR2 YYDKDF (reference sequence). CDR3 sequence (DNA): TGTGCCACCCCCCTCCGGGGCCGCAACAATGAGCAGTTCTTC. Protein: CATPLRGRNNEQFF.

This CDR3 is CASSLELSGSEKLFF. The CDR3 DNA follows: TGTGCCAGCAGCTTGGAATTATCCGGGTCTGAAAAACTGTTTTTT. The chain recombines TRBV5-6 with TRBJ1-4; no definite D call. The CDR3 spans 15 residues. The V gene's germline CDR1 is SGHDT and CDR2 YYEEEE. V lost 0 bases to trimming and J lost 7 bases, with 13 bases between them.

This chain uses TRBV7-3 with TRBJ2-3, with D tentatively TRBD2 (5 bases). The ends were cut back, 5 bases at V and 0 bases at J, with 12 bases in the middle. Germline values: CDR1 SGHTA, CDR2 FQGTGA. The CDR3 length is 15 residues. The CDR3 sequence: CASSLLATSTDTQYF. The CDR3 DNA reads as TGTGCCAGCAGCCTCTTAGCGACTAGCACAGATACGCAGTATTTT.

Worth noting for this clonotype: Germline and junction disagree at one end, which may indicate a read error. This chain connects TRBV5-4 to TRBJ2-6; TRBD1 is a possible D gene (5 bases). The germline gives CDR1 SGHNT, CDR2 YYREEE (reference sequence). This CDR3 is built from 16 residues. The CDR3 sequence: CASSPLGRSGANILTF. The CDR3 DNA sequence: TGTGCCAGCAGCCCTTTAGGTCGCTCTGGGGCCAACATCCTGACTTTC.

The genes are TRBV6-6 and TRBJ1-2; D gene ambiguous. Germline CDR1 MNHNY, CDR2 SVGAGI (reference sequence). Trimming removed 6 bases from V and 8 bases from J, with 19 bases in between. This CDR3 has 14 amino acids. CDR3 protein: CASSPTREGGGYTF. The CDR3 region has the DNA TGTGCCAGCAGCCCTACCCGGGAGGGAGGAGGCTACACCTTC.

The V gene is TRBV5-1, the J gene TRBJ1-5; tentatively, D is TRBD1 (6 bases). The CDR3 sequence is 17 residues long. CDR1 is SGHRS, CDR2 YFSETQ, per germline. V lost 1 base, J lost 3 bases, and 17 bases lay in between. The CDR3 loop is CASSLNPRTAFNQPQHF. CDR3 sequence (DNA): TGCGCCAGCAGCTTGAATCCCCGGACAGCCTTCAATCAGCCCCAGCATTTT.